The present entry profiles one T cell receptor beta chain with its context. What it binds is not known. Assay: immunoSEQ multiplex PCR; the TCRdb copy retains only in-frame clones and omits some. This table has roughly 98,000 clones, about 80% appearing once. This sample is part of a study of OX40 agonist ivuxolimab in advanced cancers. Study information: Patients in the trial were receiving intravenous ivuxolimab every 2 weeks, at doses of 0.01 to 10 mg/kg. Three patients responded partially, comprising one with hepatocellular carcinoma and two with cutaneous melanoma.

Germline trimming cut 5 bases from V and 6 bases from J; bases unmatched to any gene: 7. Per the germline V gene, CDR1 is LNHDA and CDR2 is SQIVND (reference sequence). This CDR3 is 16 amino acids long. Study-wide findings and caveats: There was clonal expansion of CD4+ and CD8+ blood T cells by week 6 at 0.1 to 3.0 mg/kg.

This clonotype was obtained from an adult with an advanced solid tumor such as melanoma, head and neck, liver or kidney cancer. Specimen: CD4+ or CD8+ T cells sorted from blood, collected in a trial of the OX40 agonist ivuxolimab. This sequence joins TRBV19 and TRBJ2-2, with 12 bases lining up with TRBD1. This chain's CDR3 is CASSPWDRGRAGELFF. CDR3 sequence (DNA): TGTGCCAGTAGTCCCTGGGACAGGGGGCGCGCCGGGGAGCTGTTTTTT.